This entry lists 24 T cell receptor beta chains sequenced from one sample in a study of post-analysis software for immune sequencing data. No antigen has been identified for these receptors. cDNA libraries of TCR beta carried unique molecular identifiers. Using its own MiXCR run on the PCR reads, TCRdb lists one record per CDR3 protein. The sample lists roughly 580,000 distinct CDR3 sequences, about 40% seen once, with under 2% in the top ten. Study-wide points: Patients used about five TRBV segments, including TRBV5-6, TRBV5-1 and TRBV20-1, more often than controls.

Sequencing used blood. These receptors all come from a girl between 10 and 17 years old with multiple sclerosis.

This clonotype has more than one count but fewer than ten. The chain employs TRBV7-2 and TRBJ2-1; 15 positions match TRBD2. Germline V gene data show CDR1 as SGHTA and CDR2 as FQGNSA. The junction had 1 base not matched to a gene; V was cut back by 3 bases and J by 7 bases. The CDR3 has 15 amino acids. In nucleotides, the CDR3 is TGTGCCAGCAGCTTTGGGACTAGCGGGAGGAATGAGCAGTTCTTC. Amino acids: CASSFGTSGRNEQFF.

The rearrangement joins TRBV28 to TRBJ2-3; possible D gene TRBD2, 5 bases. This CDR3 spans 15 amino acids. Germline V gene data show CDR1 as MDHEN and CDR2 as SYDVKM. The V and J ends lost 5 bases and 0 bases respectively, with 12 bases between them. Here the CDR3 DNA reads TGTGCCAGCAGTCTTCAGGACTCTAGCACAGATACGCAGTATTTT. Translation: CASSLQDSSTDTQYF. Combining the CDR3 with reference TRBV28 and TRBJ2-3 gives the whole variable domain DVKVTQSSRYLVKRTGEKVFLECVQDMDHENMFWYRQDPGLGLRLIYFSYDVKMKEKGDIPEGYSVSREKKERFSLILESASTNQTSMYLCASSLQDSSTDTQYFGPGTRLTVL.

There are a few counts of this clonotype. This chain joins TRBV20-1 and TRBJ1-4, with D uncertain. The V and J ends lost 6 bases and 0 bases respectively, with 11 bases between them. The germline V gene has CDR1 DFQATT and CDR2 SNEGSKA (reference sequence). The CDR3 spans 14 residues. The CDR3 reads CSAPSDTTNEKLFF. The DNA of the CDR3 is TGCAGTGCCCCATCGGATACAACTAATGAAAAACTGTTTTTT.

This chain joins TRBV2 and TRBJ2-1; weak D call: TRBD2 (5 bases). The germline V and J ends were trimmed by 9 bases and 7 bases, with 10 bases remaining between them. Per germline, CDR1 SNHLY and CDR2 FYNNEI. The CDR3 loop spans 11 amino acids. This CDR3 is CARGLLNEQFF. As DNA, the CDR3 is TGTGCCAGAGGACTTTTAAATGAGCAGTTCTTC.

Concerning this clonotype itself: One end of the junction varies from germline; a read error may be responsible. Here the CDR3 DNA reads TGCGTCAGCAGCTGGACTAGCGGGAGAGGGGAGCAGTTCTTC. This codes for CVSSWTSGRGEQFF. This sequence joins TRBV5-1 and TRBJ2-1; 13 positions agree with TRBD2. Germline CDR1 reads SGHRS; CDR2 reads YFSETQ. CDR3 length: 14 amino acids.

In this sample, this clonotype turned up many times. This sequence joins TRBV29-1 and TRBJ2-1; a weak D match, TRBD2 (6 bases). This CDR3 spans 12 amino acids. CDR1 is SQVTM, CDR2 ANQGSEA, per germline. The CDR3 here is CSALRGYNEQFF. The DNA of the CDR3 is TGCAGTGCCCTCCGGGGGTACAATGAGCAGTTCTTC.

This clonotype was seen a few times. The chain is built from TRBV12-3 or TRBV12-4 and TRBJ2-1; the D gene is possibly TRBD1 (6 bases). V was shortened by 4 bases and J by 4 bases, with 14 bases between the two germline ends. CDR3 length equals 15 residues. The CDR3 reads CASSSLRGGYNEQFF. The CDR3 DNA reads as TGTGCCAGCAGTTCTCTCAGGGGTGGGTACAATGAGCAGTTCTTC.

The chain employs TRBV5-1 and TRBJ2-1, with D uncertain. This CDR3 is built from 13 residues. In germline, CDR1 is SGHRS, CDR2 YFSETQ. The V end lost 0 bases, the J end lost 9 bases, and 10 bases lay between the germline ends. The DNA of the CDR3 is TGCGCCAGCAGCTTGGAGAGCGTAGGTGAGCAGTTCTTC. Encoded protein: CASSLESVGEQFF.

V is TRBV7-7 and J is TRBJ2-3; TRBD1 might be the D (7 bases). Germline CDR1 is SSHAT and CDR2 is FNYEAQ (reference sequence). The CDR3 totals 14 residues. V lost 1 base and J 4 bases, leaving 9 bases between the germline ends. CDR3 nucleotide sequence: TGTGCCAGCAGCTTAGGCGGGACAGCAGATACGCAGTATTTT. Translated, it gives CASSLGGTADTQYF.

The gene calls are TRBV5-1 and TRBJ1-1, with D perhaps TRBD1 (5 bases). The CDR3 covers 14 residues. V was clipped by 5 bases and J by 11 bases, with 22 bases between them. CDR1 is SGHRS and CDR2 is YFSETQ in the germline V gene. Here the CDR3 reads CASRRGRGPLHAFF. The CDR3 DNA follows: TGCGCCAGCAGACGGGGACGGGGCCCCTTGCATGCTTTCTTT.

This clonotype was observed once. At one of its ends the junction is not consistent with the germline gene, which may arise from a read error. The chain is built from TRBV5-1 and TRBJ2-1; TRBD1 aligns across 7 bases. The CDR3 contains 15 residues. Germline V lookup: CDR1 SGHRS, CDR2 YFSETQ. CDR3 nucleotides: TGCGCCAGCAGCTTCGGGACAGAACAATACAATAAGCAGTTCTTC. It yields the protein CASSFGTEQYNKQFF.

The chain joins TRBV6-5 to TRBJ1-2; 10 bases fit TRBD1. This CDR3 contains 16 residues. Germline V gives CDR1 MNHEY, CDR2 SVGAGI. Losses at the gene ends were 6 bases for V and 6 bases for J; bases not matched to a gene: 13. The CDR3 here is CASSPGQGVLPNGYTF. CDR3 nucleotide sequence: TGTGCCAGCAGCCCAGGACAGGGGGTCCTCCCGAATGGCTACACCTTC.

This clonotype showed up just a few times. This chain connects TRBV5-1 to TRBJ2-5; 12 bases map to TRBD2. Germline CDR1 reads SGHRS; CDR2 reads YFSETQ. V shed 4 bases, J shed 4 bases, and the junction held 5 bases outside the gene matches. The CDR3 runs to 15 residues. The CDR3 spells CASSGTLAGGETQYF. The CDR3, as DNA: TGCGCCAGCAGCGGCACACTAGCGGGGGGAGAGACCCAGTACTTC.

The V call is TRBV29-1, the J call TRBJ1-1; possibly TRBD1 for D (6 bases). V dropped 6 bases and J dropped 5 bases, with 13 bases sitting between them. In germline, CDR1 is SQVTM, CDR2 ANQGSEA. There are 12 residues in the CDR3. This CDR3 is CSVGTRGTEAFF. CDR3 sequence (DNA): TGCAGCGTGGGGACAAGGGGAACTGAAGCTTTCTTT.

The CDR3 DNA reads as TGCGCCAGCAGCTCGGGGAGACTGACCCAACAGGCCCACGAGCAGTACTTC. It yields the protein CASSSGRLTQQAHEQYF. The J gene is TRBJ2-7, the V gene TRBV5-1, with D perhaps given as TRBD1 or TRBD2 (5 bases each). Germline lookup yields CDR1 SGHRS and CDR2 YFSETQ. This CDR3 has 17 residues. Trimming shortened V by 3 bases and J by 5 bases, and 24 bases separated the two germline ends.

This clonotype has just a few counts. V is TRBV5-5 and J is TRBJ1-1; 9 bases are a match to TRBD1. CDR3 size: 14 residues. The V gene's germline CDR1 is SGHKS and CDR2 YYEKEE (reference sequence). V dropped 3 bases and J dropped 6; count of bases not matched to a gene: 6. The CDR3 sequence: CASSSGTGHSEAFF. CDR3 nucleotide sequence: TGTGCCAGCAGCTCAGGGACAGGGCACTCTGAAGCTTTCTTT.

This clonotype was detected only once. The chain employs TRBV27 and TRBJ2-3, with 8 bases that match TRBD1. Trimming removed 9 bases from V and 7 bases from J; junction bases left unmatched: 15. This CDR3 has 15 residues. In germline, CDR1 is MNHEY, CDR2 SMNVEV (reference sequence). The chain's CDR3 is CASLALGQAGYTQYF. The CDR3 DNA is TGTGCCAGTCTCGCTCTGGGACAGGCTGGTTATACGCAGTATTTT.

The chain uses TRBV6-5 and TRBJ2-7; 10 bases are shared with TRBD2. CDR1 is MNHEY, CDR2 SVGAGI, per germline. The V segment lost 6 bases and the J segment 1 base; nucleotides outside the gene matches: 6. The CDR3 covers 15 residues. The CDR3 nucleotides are TGTGCCAGCAGACGTAGCGGGGGGAGGTCCTACGAGCAGTACTTC. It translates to CASRRSGGRSYEQYF.

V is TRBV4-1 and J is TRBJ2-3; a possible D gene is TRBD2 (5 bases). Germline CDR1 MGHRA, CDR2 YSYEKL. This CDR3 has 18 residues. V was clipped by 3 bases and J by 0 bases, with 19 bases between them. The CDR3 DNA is TGCGCCAGCAGCCACCCCTCCTCACTAGATCAAAGCACAGATACGCAGTATTTT. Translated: CASSHPSSLDQSTDTQYF.

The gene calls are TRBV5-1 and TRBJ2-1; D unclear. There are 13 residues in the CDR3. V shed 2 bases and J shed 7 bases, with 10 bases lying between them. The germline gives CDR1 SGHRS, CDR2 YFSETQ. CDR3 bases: TGCGCCAGCAGCTTCAACAGCCCAAATGAGCAGTTCTTC. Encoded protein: CASSFNSPNEQFF.

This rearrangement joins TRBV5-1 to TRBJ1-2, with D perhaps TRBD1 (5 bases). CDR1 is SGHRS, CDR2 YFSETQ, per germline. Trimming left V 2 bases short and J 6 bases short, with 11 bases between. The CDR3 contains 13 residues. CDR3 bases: TGCGCCAGCAGCTTCCGGGACGCGAATGGCTACACCTTC. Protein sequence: CASSFRDANGYTF.

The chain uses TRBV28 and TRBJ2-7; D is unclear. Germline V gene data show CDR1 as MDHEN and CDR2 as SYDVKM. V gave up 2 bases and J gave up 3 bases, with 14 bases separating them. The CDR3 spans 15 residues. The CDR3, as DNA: TGTGCCAGCAGTTTAATGTGGCGGCAGGACTACGAGCAGTACTTC. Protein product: CASSLMWRQDYEQYF. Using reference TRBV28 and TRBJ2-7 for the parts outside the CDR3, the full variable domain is DVKVTQSSRYLVKRTGEKVFLECVQDMDHENMFWYRQDPGLGLRLIYFSYDVKMKEKGDIPEGYSVSREKKERFSLILESASTNQTSMYLCASSLMWRQDYEQYFGPGTRLTVT.

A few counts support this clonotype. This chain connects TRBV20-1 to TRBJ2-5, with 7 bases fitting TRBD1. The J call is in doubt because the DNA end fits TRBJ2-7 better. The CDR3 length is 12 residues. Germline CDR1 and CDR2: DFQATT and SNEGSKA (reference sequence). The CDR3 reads CSTTGDSYEQYF. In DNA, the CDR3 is TGCAGTACCACAGGGGACAGTTACGAGCAGTACTTC.

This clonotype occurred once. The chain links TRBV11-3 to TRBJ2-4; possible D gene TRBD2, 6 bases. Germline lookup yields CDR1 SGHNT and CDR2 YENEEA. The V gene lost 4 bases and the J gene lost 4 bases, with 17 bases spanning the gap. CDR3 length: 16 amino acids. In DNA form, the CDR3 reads TGTGCCAGCAGCTCCGGCTTAGCGGACCTAAAAAACATTCAGTACTTC. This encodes CASSSGLADLKNIQYF.